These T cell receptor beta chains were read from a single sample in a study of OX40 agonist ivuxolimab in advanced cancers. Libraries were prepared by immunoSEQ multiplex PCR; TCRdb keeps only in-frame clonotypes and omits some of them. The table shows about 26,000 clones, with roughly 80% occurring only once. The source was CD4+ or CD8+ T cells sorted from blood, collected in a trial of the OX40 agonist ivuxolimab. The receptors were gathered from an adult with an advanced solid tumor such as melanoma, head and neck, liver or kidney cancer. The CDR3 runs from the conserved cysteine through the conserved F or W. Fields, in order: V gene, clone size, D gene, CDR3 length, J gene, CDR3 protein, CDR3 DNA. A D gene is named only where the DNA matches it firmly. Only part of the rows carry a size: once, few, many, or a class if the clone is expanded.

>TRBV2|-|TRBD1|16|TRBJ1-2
CASSEPQGGIYGGYTF
TGTGCCAGCAGTGAACCCCAGGGGGGAATTTATGGAGGCTACACCTTC
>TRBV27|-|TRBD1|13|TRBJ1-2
CASSSGQTYGYTF
TGTGCCAGCAGCTCGGGACAGACCTATGGCTACACCTTC
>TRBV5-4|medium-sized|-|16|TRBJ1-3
CASSLGDLGLGNTIYF
TGTGCCAGCAGCCTGGGGGATTTGGGGTTAGGAAACACCATATATTTT
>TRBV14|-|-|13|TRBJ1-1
CASSRRGFTEAFF
TGTGCCAGCAGCCGAAGGGGATTTACTGAAGCTTTCTTT
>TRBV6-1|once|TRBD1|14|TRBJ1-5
CASSTGGINQPQHF
TGTGCCAGCTCAACAGGGGGAATTAATCAGCCCCAGCATTTT
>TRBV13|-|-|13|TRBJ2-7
CASSPQGTHEQYF
TGTGCCAGCAGCCCTCAGGGGACCCACGAGCAGTACTTC
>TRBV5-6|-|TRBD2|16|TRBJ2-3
CASRPGLAGYTDTQYF
TGTGCCAGCAGGCCGGGACTAGCGGGGTACACAGATACGCAGTATTTT
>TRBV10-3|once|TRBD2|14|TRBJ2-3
CATGGTSGTDTQYF
TGTGCCACAGGGGGGACTAGCGGCACAGATACGCAGTATTTT
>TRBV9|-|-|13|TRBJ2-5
CASSVARDETQYF
TGTGCCAGCAGCGTAGCGCGGGATGAAACCCAGTACTTC
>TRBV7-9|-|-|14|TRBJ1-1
CASSFGQLDTEAFF
TGTGCCAGCAGCTTTGGACAGCTAGACACTGAAGCTTTCTTT
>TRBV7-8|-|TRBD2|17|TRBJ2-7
CASSQTGISGGIGEQYF
TGTGCCAGCAGCCAGACCGGCATTAGCGGGGGAATAGGCGAGCAGTACTTC
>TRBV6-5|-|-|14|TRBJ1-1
CASSYLGMNTEAFF
TGTGCCAGCAGTTACCTTGGAATGAACACTGAAGCTTTCTTT
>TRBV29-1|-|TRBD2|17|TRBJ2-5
CSVEVTRGGLGRGTQYF
TGCAGCGTTGAAGTGACTCGCGGGGGGCTGGGGCGGGGGACCCAGTACTTC
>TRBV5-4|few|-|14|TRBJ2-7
CASSSMTDGGEQYF
TGTGCCAGCAGCTCAATGACAGACGGCGGCGAGCAGTACTTC
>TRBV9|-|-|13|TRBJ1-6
CASSVDSRPPLHF
TGTGCCAGCAGCGTAGACAGCAGACCACCCCTCCACTTT
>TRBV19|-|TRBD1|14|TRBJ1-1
CASTWDRANTEAFF
TGTGCCAGCACGTGGGACAGGGCAAACACTGAAGCTTTCTTT
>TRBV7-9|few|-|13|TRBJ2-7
CASSLSPPGEQYF
TGTGCCAGCAGCTTATCCCCCCCAGGGGAGCAGTACTTC
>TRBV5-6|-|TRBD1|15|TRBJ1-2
CASSSTGGKVQGYTF
TGTGCCAGCAGCTCCACAGGGGGCAAGGTTCAGGGCTACACCTTC
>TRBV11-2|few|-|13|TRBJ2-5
CASGQGWQETQYF
TGTGCCAGCGGTCAGGGGTGGCAAGAGACCCAGTACTTC
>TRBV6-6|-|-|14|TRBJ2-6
CASTTLSGANVLTF
TGTGCCAGCACAACTCTCTCTGGGGCCAACGTCCTGACTTTC
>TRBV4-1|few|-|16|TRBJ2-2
CASSAANLIATGELFF
TGCGCCAGCAGCGCCGCTAACCTGATCGCAACCGGGGAGCTGTTTTTT
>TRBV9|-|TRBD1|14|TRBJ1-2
CASSVGTGLGGYTF
TGTGCCAGCAGCGTCGGGACAGGCCTCGGGGGCTACACCTTC
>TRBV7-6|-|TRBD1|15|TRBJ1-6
CASSLETGQNSPLHF
TGTGCCAGCAGCTTGGAGACAGGGCAGAATTCACCCCTCCACTTT
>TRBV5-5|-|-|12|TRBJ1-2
CASSLFLMGYTF
TGTGCCAGCAGCCTTTTTCTAATGGGCTACACCTTC
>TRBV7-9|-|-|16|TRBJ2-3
CASSSFGGLGTDTQYF
TGTGCCAGCAGCTCCTTCGGGGGGCTGGGGACAGATACGCAGTATTTT
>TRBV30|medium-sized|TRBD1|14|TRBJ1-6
CAWSAGTDNSPLHF
TGTGCCTGGAGCGCCGGGACAGACAATTCACCCCTCCACTTT
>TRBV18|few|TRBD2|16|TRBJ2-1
CASSGTSGASDNEQFF
TGTGCCAGCTCAGGGACTAGCGGGGCCTCTGACAATGAGCAGTTCTTC
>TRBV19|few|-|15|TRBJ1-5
CASSTFDSNNQPQHF
TGTGCCAGTAGTACCTTCGACAGTAATAATCAGCCCCAGCATTTT
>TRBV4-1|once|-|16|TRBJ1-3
CASSQEGAGAGNTIYF
TGCGCCAGCAGCCAAGAAGGGGCAGGGGCTGGAAACACCATATATTTT
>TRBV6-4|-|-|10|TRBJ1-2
CASSAPGRPF
TGTGCCAGCAGTGCCCCCGGTCGGCCCTTC